The sequence of this T cell receptor beta chain was determined in a study of blood T cells in healthy people across ages. Total RNA amounts of at least 6 micrograms were extracted per sample. The CDR3 is 13 residues long. The germline V gene has CDR1 MNHEY and CDR2 SVGAGI. This clonotype was observed a handful of times. A read error may produce the germline difference seen at one junction end. Sample-barcoded 5' priming and a J-beta primer mix drove a second PCR of 7 to 11 cycles. TCRdb re-called the 5' RACE reads through MiXCR, storing one row per CDR3 protein. The data hold about 560,000 distinct CDR3 sequences, with over 25% observed a single time. The same specimen was also included in a second study, on T cells of mothers and their children.

The TCR comes from a boy aged 2 to 10 in good health. The genes are TRBV6-5 and TRBJ2-5; 13 nucleotides align to TRBD2. Sequencing used blood. In nucleotides, the CDR3 is TGTGCCAGCAGTGGGACTAGCGGGAAGTTGCTGTTCTTC. Translated: CASSGTSGKLLFF.